Below, one T cell receptor beta chain is given with its context. What it binds is unknown. RNA was extracted with the RNeasy kit, and a quantity of about 0.45 to 1 ug was reverse transcribed using random hexamers. Amplification of TCR beta CDR3 across 54 Vbeta and 13 Jbeta was performed with immunoSEQ multiplex PCR. TCRdb re-called the immunoSEQ multiplex PCR reads through MiXCR, storing one row per CDR3 protein. The table has roughly 150,000 distinct CDR3 sequences, less than 95% seen once. These data originate in a study of CD8 T cells in Susac syndrome. Study observations and caveats: The relatively small number of individuals in the TCR sequencing and HLA analysis was acknowledged by the study.

Sequencing targeted TCR beta in T cells from blood (CD8+ and CD4+). The multiple sclerosis controls were treatment-naive patients with relapsing-remitting disease that was stable or active. Germline-derived CDR1 and CDR2 are LNHNV and YYDKDF (reference sequence). The CDR3 length is 14 residues. The V gene lost 4 bases and the J gene lost 4 bases, with 13 bases spanning the gap. This TCR derives from a human donor with multiple sclerosis. Sequences were obtained from CD4+ T cells from PBMCs. This chain links TRBV15 with TRBJ1-2; tentatively, D is TRBD1 (6 bases). As DNA, the CDR3 is TGTGCCACCAGCATGTCTGAGGGGGTCTATGGCTACACCTTC. Its translation: CATSMSEGVYGYTF.